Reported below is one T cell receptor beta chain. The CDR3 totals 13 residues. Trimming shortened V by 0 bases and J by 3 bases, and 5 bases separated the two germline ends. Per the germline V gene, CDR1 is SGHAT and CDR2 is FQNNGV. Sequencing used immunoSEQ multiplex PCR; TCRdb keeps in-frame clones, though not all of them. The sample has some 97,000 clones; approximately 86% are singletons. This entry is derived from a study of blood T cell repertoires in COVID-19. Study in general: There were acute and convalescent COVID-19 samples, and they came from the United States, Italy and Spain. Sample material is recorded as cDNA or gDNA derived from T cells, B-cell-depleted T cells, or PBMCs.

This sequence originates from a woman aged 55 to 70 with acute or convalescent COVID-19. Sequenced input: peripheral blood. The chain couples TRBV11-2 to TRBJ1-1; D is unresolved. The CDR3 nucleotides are TGTGCCAGCAGCTTAGATCGGGACACTGAAGCTTTCTTT. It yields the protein CASSLDRDTEAFF.